Listed below are T cell receptor beta chains from one sample, sequenced in a study of blood T cell repertoires in COVID-19. Profiled with immunoSEQ multiplex PCR; TCRdb holds only in-frame clones, not every one. The profile shows nearly 350,000 clones, around 86% of them singletons. Sequenced input: peripheral blood. These receptors all come from a woman aged 50 to 65 with COVID-19, enrolled during active disease. The CDR3 runs from the conserved cysteine through the conserved F or W. Fields, in order: clone size, J gene, D gene, V gene, CDR3 DNA, CDR3 protein. D genes are given only for firm matches. Some rows have no size entry. The others give once, few or many, or a class for an expanded clone.

NA TRBJ2-1 TRBD1 TRBV24-1 TGTGCCACCAGTGTATCCGGGACAGGGTACTACAATGAGCAGTTCTTC CATSVSGTGYYNEQFF
NA TRBJ1-2 NA TRBV18 TGTGCCAGCTCACCACGGGGGGATTCCTATGGCTACACCTTC CASSPRGDSYGYTF
NA TRBJ1-5 TRBD1 TRBV19 TGTGCCAGTGAGTCAGGGGGCAACGGCCAGCCCCAGCATTTT CASESGGNGQPQHF
NA TRBJ1-2 NA TRBV2 TGTGCCAGCAGTCCAGGGACAAATTATGGCTACACCTTC CASSPGTNYGYTF
NA TRBJ2-7 TRBD1 TRBV30 TGTGCCTGGAGTGGACAACAGGGGTACGAGCAGTACTTC CAWSGQQGYEQYF
NA TRBJ2-5 NA TRBV18 TGTGCCAGCTCGCAACAGGGAGGGGAGACCCAGTACTTC CASSQQGGETQYF
NA TRBJ2-1 NA TRBV27 TGTGCCAGCAGTCTCTCGCGGGGACCCTACAATGAGCAGTTCTTC CASSLSRGPYNEQFF
NA TRBJ1-1 TRBD1 TRBV9 TGTGCCAGCAGCGTATCGCCCAGGGGGTCTGAAGCTTTCTTT CASSVSPRGSEAFF
NA TRBJ2-7 TRBD2 TRBV12-5 TGTGCTAGTGGTCCCCCGGGACTAGTAGGGTTC CASGPPGLVGF
NA TRBJ2-7 NA TRBV12-3/TRBV12-4 TGTGCCAGCAGTACGGGGGCCTACGAGCAGTACTTC CASSTGAYEQYF
NA TRBJ2-1 NA TRBV5-1 TGCGCCAGCAGCTGGAGTGAAGGAGTGGAGCAGTTCTTC CASSWSEGVEQFF
NA TRBJ1-1 TRBD1 TRBV29-1 TGCAGCGTAGATTTCTCAGGGGGCCCTGAAGCTTTCTTT CSVDFSGGPEAFF
NA TRBJ2-1 TRBD2 TRBV7-9 TGTGCCAGCAGCCTCCTAGCGGGAGTTTGGAATGAGCAGTTCTTC CASSLLAGVWNEQFF
few TRBJ2-7 TRBD1 TRBV4-1 TGCGCCAGCAGCCAACCGGGACAGGGTATCCACGAGCAGTACTTC CASSQPGQGIHEQYF
NA TRBJ2-1 NA TRBV10-3 TGTGCCATCAGTGAGCCCATTAAGACAGTTTGGCATGAGCAGTTCTTC CAISEPIKTVWHEQFF
NA TRBJ2-1 NA TRBV12-3/TRBV12-4 TGTGCCAGCCCCCTGGAGGGTGAGCAGTTCTTC CASPLEGEQFF
NA TRBJ2-7 NA TRBV4-3 TGCGCCAGCAGCCGAAATAGACAAGACATCTCCTACGAGCAGTACTTC CASSRNRQDISYEQYF
NA TRBJ1-3 TRBD1 TRBV28 TGTGCCAGCAGTTCCCCTACAGGGGTATCTGGAAACACCATATATTTT CASSSPTGVSGNTIYF
few TRBJ2-3 NA TRBV3-1/TRBV3-2 TGTGCCAGCAGTCAGCGAGTGGGAGATACGCAGTATTTT CASSQRVGDTQYF
NA TRBJ2-7 NA TRBV6-6 TGTGCCAGCACAACGGGACTTAGATACGAGCAGTACTTC CASTTGLRYEQYF
once TRBJ2-6 TRBD2 TRBV4-2 TGTGCCAGCAGCCAAGGGCCACTAGCGGGAGTATCTGGGGCCAACGTCCTGACTTTC CASSQGPLAGVSGANVLTF
once TRBJ2-5 NA TRBV4-2 TGTGCCAGCAGCCAAGGGCGTTCGCGGCAGGGAGAGACCCAGTACTTC CASSQGRSRQGETQYF
once TRBJ2-3 TRBD1 TRBV9 TGTGCCAGCAGCGTGTCGGACAGGGGACCAGGTACGCAGTATTTT CASSVSDRGPGTQYF
NA TRBJ2-5 TRBD1 TRBV27 TGTGCCATCGCAGGGGGACCTCGGGAGACCCAGTACTTC CAIAGGPRETQYF
NA TRBJ1-2 NA TRBV6-5 TGTGCCAGCACCGGATTGGAGACCCGCGGCTACACCTTC CASTGLETRGYTF
NA TRBJ2-5 TRBD1 TRBV19 TGTGCCAGTAGGTTTGGGCCAGGGGGTGTTGAGACCCAGTACTTC CASRFGPGGVETQYF
once TRBJ1-2 NA TRBV10-2 TGCGCCAGCAGTGATAAGACTACCGGACGTGGCTACACCTTC CASSDKTTGRGYTF
NA TRBJ2-7 NA TRBV9 TGTGCCAGCAGCGGGCTAGCAGGATGGTCCTACGAGCAGTACTTC CASSGLAGWSYEQYF
NA TRBJ2-7 TRBD2 TRBV11-2 TGTGCCAGCAGCTTAGAGGGGACTAGCGGGATCCGTTTCTACTACGAGCAGTACTTC CASSLEGTSGIRFYYEQYF
NA TRBJ2-7 TRBD2 TRBV7-8 TGTGCCAGCAGCTTGCCTCGGGGGGTAACTTACGAGCAGTACTTC CASSLPRGVTYEQYF
NA TRBJ1-5 TRBD1 TRBV6-2/TRBV6-3 TGTGCCAGCAGCACGCCGGGACAGGCCCCGGGCGAGCCCCAGCATTTT CASSTPGQAPGEPQHF
NA TRBJ1-1 TRBD1 TRBV5-1 TGCGCCAGCAGCTTGGAGGGGGCGATTCCCCCCACTGAAGCTTTCTTT CASSLEGAIPPTEAFF
few TRBJ2-1 TRBD2 TRBV2 TGTGCCAGCAGTGATGGTGGCGGGAGGGCAGGGGATGAGCAGTTCTTC CASSDGGGRAGDEQFF